Listed below are T cell receptor beta chains from one sample, sequenced in a study of shared T cell receptors in the human thymus. The repertoire was sequenced with immunoSEQ multiplex PCR; TCRdb's copy has only in-frame clones and lacks some. Among approximately 580,000 clones listed, roughly 74% were seen once. The data also belong to a second study, concerning human thymus T cells.

Sample: thymocytes. These receptors originate from a boy younger than two with a congenital heart defect. CDR3s leave out the opening cysteine and the closing phenylalanine or tryptophan. The order of the fields is V gene, J gene, CDR3 protein.

v_call: TRBV9; j_call: TRBJ2-2; cdr3_aa: ASSLTRTGGTGELF
v_call: TRBV7-2; j_call: TRBJ1-5; cdr3_aa: ASSPTVSNQPQH
v_call: TRBV7-9; j_call: TRBJ2-7; cdr3_aa: ASSLDTARREQY
v_call: TRBV19; j_call: TRBJ1-5; cdr3_aa: ASSSSPGTGNGSNQPQH
v_call: TRBV11-2; j_call: TRBJ2-7; cdr3_aa: ASSLRRGSYEQY
v_call: TRBV9; j_call: TRBJ2-7; cdr3_aa: ASSALAQPYEQY
v_call: TRBV4-3; j_call: TRBJ2-7; cdr3_aa: ASSQETSGRPYEQY
v_call: TRBV4-1; j_call: TRBJ1-2; cdr3_aa: ASSHPQGKSYGYT
v_call: TRBV4-1; j_call: TRBJ1-2; cdr3_aa: ASSQRGTTYGYT
v_call: TRBV4-2; j_call: TRBJ2-7; cdr3_aa: ASSFRLAGYEQY
v_call: TRBV9; j_call: TRBJ2-3; cdr3_aa: ASSVEGGPSTDTQY